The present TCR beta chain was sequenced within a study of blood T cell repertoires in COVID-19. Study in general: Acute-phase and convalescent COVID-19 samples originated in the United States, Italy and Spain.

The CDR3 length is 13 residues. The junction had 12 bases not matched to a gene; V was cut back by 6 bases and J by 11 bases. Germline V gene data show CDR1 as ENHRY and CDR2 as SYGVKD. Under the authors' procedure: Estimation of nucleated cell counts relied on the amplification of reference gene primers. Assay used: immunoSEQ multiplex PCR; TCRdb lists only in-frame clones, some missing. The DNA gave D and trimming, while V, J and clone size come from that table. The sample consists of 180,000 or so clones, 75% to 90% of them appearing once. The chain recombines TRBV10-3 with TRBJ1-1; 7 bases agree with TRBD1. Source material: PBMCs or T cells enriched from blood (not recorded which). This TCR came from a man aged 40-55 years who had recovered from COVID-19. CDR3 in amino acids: CAIRTPGTEPAFF. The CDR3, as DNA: TGTGCCATCAGGACCCCCGGGACAGAGCCGGCTTTCTTT.